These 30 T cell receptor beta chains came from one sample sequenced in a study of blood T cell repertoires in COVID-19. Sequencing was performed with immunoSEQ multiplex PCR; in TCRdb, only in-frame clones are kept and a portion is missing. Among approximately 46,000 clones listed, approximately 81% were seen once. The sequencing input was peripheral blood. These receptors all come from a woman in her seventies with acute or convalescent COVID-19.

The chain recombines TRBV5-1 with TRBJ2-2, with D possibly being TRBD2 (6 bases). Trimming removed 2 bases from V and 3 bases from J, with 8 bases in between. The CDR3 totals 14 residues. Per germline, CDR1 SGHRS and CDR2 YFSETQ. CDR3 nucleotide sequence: TGCGCCAGCAGCTTAGGGACTGACACCGGGGAGCTGTTTTTT. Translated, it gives CASSLGTDTGELFF. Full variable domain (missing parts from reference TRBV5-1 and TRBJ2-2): KAGVTQTPRYLIKTRGQQVTLSCSPISGHRSVSWYQQTPGQGLQFLFEYFSETQRNKGNFPGRFSGRQFSNSRSEMNVSTLELGDSALYLCASSLGTDTGELFFGEGSRLTVL.

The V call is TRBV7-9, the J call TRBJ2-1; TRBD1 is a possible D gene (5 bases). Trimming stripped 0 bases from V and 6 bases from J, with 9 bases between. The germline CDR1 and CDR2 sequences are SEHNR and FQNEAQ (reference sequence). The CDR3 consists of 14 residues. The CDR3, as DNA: TGTGCCAGCAGCTTAGCCTCCAGGGTCAATGAGCAGTTCTTC. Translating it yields CASSLASRVNEQFF.

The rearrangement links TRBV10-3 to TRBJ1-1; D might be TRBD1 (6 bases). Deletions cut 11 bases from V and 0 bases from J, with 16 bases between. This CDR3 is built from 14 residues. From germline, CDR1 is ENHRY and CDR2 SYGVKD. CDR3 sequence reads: CAVAGGLVNTEAFF. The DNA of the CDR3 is TGTGCCGTTGCCGGGGGGCTGGTGAACACTGAAGCTTTCTTT.

In DNA, the CDR3 is TGTGCCAGCAGTGAAGGACAGACGAGCAATCAGCCCCAGCATTTT. It is translated as CASSEGQTSNQPQHF. This rearrangement joins TRBV6-1 to TRBJ1-5; D perhaps matches TRBD1 (5 bases). The germline CDR1 and CDR2 sequences are MNHNS and SASEGT. The V end lost 1 base, the J end lost 1 base, and 8 bases lay between the germline ends. The CDR3 sequence is 15 residues long.

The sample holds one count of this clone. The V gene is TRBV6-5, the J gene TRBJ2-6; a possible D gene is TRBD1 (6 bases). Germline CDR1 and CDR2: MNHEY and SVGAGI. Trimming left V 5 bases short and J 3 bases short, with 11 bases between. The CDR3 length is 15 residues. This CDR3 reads CASSPQGYGANVLTF. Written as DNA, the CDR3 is TGTGCCAGCAGTCCACAGGGATATGGGGCCAACGTCCTGACTTTC.

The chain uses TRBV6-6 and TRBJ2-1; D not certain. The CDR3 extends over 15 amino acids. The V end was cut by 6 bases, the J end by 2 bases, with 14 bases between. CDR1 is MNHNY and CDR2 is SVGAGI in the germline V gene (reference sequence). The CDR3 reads CASRMSGAPYNEQFF. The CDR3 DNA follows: TGTGCCAGCAGAATGTCCGGAGCGCCCTACAATGAGCAGTTCTTC.

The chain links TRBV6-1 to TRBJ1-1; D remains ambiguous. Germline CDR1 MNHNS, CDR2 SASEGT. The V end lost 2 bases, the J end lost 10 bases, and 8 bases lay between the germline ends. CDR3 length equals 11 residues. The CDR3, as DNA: TGTGCCAGCAGTGAACCCCCTTTAGCTTTCTTT. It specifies CASSEPPLAFF.

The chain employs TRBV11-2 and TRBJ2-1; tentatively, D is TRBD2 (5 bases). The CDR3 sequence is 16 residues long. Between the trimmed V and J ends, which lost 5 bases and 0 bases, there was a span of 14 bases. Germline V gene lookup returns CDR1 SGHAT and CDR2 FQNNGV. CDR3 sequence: CASSPTRSSSYNEQFF. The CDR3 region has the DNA TGTGCCAGCAGCCCTACTAGAAGCAGCTCCTACAATGAGCAGTTCTTC.

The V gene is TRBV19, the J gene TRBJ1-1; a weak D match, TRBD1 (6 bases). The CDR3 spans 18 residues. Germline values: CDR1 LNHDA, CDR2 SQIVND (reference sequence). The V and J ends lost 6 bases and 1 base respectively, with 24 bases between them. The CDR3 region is CASSPTHERGMANTEAFF. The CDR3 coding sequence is TGTGCCAGTAGCCCGACACACGAAAGGGGGATGGCGAACACTGAAGCTTTCTTT.

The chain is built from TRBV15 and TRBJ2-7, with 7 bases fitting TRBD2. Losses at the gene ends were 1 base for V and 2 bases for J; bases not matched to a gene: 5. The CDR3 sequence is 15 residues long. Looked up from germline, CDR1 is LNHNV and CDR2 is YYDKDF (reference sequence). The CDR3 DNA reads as TGTGCCACCAGCAGAGGTAGGGCGGGAGCCTACGAGCAGTACTTC. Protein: CATSRGRAGAYEQYF.

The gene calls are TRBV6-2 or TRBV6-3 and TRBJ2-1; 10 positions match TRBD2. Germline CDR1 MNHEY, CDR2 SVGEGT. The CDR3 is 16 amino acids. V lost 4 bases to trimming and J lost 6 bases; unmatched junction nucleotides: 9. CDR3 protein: CASSWPSGRGTNEQFF. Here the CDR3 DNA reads TGTGCCAGCAGTTGGCCTAGCGGGAGAGGGACCAATGAGCAGTTCTTC.

In DNA form, the CDR3 reads TGTGCCAGCTCACCTAGAGCGCTCTACAATGAGCAGTTCTTC. Residues: CASSPRALYNEQFF. The J gene is TRBJ2-1, the V gene TRBV18; D unclear. V lost 3 bases, J lost 3 bases, and 9 bases lay in between. This CDR3 has 14 amino acids. Germline values: CDR1 KGHSH, CDR2 LQKENI.

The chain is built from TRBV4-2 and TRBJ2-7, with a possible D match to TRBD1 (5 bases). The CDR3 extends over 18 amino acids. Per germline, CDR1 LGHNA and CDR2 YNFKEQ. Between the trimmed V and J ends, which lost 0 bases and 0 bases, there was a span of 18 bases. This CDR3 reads CASSQETPGPGYSYEQYF. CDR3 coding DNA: TGTGCCAGCAGCCAAGAGACTCCAGGGCCCGGCTACTCCTACGAGCAGTACTTC.

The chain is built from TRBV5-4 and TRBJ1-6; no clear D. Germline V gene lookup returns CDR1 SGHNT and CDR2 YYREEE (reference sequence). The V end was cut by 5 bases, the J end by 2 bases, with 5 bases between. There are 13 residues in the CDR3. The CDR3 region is CASSSTYNSPLHF. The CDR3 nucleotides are TGTGCCAGCAGTTCCACCTATAATTCACCCCTCCACTTT. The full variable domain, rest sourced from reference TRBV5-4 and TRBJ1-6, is ETGVTQSPTHLIKTRGQQVTLRCSSQSGHNTVSWYQQALGQGPQFIFQYYREEENGRGNFPPRFSGLQFPNYSSELNVNALELDDSALYLCASSSTYNSPLHFGNGTRLTVT.

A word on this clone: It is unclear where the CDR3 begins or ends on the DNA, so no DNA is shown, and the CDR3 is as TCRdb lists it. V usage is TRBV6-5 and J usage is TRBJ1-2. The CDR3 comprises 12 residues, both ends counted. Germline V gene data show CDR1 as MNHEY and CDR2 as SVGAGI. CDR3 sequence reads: CASSYVGGGNTF.

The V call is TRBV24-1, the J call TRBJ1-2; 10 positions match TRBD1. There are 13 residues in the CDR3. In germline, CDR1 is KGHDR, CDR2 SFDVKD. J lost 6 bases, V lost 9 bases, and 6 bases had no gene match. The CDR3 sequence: CATWTGGKDGYTF. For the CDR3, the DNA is TGTGCCACCTGGACAGGGGGAAAAGATGGCTACACCTTC.

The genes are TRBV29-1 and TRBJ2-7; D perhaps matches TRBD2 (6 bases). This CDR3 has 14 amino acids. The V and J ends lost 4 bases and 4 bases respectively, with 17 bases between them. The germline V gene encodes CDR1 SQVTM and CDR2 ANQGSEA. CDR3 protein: CSVGGGVLLYEQYF. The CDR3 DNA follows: TGCAGCGTTGGCGGAGGGGTCTTATTGTACGAGCAGTACTTC.

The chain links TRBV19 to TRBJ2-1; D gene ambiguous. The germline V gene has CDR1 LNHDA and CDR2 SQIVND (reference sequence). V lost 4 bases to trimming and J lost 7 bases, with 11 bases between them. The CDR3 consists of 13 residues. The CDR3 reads CASSSSGSNEQFF. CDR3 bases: TGTGCCAGTAGTAGTAGTGGTTCAAATGAGCAGTTCTTC.

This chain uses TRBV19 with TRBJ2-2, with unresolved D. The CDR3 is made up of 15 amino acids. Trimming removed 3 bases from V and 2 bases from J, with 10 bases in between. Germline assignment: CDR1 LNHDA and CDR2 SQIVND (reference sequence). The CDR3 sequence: CASSIGQVNTGELFF. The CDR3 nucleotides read TGTGCCAGTAGTATTGGGCAGGTAAACACCGGGGAGCTGTTTTTT. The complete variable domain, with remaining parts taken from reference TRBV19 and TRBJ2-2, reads DGGITQSPKYLFRKEGQNVTLSCEQNLNHDAMYWYRQDPGQGLRLIYYSQIVNDFQKGDIAEGYSVSREKKESFPLTVTSAQKNPTAFYLCASSIGQVNTGELFFGEGSRLTVL.

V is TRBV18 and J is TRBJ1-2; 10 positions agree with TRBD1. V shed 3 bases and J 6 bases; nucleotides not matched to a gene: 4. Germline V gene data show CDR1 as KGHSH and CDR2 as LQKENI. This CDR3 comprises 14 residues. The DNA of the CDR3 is TGTGCCAGCTCACCCGCGACAGGGGGCGATGGCTACACCTTC. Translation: CASSPATGGDGYTF.

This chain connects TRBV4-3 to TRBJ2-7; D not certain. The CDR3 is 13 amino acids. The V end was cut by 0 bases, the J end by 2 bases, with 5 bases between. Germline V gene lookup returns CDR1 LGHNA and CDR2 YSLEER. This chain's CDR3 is CASSQDRTYEQYF. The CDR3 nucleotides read TGCGCCAGCAGCCAAGACAGGACCTACGAGCAGTACTTC.

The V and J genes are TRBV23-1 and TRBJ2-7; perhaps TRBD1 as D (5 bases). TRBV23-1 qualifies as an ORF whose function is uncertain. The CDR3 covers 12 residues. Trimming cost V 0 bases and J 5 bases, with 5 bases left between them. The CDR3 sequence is CASSQSDNEQYF. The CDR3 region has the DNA TGCGCCAGCAGTCAATCGGACAACGAGCAGTACTTC.

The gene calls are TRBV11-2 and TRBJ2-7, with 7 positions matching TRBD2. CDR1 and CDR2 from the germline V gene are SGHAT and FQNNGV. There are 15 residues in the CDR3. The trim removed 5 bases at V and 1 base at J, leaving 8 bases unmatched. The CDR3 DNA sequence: TGTGCCAGCAGCAAAGGGACTATACCATCCTACGAGCAGTACTTC. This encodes CASSKGTIPSYEQYF.

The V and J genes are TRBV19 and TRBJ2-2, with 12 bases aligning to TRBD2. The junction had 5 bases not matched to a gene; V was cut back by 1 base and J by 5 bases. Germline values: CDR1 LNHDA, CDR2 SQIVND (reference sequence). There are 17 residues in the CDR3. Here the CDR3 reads CASSIGLAGVGTGELFF. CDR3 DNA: TGTGCCAGTAGTATAGGACTAGCGGGAGTAGGGACCGGGGAGCTGTTTTTT.

The CDR3: CASTYDRDPGYGYTF. The CDR3 DNA is TGCGCCAGCACGTACGACAGGGATCCAGGCTATGGCTACACCTTC. V gene TRBV5-1 combines with J gene TRBJ1-2, with TRBD1 matching over 7 bases. From germline, CDR1 is SGHRS and CDR2 YFSETQ. The CDR3 runs to 15 residues. V dropped 6 bases and J dropped 4; count of bases not matched to a gene: 12. Combining the CDR3 with reference TRBV5-1 and TRBJ1-2 gives the whole variable domain KAGVTQTPRYLIKTRGQQVTLSCSPISGHRSVSWYQQTPGQGLQFLFEYFSETQRNKGNFPGRFSGRQFSNSRSEMNVSTLELGDSALYLCASTYDRDPGYGYTFGSGTRLTVV.

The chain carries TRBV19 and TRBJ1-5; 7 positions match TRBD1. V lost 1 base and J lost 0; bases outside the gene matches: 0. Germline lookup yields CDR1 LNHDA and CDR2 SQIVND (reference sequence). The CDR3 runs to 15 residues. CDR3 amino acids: CASSIGTGSNQPQHF. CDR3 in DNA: TGTGCCAGTAGTATAGGGACAGGTAGCAATCAGCCCCAGCATTTT.

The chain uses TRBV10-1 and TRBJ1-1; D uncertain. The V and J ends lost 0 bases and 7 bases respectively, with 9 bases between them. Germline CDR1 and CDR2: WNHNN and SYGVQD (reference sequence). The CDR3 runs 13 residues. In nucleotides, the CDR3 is TGCGCCAGCAGTGAGTCGGCGGTTAGTGAAGCTTTCTTT. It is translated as CASSESAVSEAFF.

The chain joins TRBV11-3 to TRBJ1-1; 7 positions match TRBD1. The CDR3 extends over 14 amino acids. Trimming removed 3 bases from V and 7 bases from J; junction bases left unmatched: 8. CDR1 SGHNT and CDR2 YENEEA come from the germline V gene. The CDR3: CASSFTGAGGEAFF. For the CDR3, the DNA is TGTGCCAGCAGCTTTACAGGGGCCGGGGGTGAAGCTTTCTTT.

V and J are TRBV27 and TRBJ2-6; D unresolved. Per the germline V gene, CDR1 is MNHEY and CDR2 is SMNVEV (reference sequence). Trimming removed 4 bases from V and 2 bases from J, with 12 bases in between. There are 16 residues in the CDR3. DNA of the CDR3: TGTGCCAGCAGTTCACCCAACCGGGCTGGGGCCAACGTCCTGACTTTC. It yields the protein CASSSPNRAGANVLTF.

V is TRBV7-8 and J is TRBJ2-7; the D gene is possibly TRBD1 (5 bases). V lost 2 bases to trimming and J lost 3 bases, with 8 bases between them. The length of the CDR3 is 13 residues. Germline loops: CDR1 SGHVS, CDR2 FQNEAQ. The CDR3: CASSLTGGYEQYF. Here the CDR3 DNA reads TGTGCCAGCAGCTTAACAGGCGGCTACGAGCAGTACTTC. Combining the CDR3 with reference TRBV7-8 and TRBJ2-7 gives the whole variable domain GAGVSQSPRYKVAKRGQDVALRCDPISGHVSLFWYQQALGQGPEFLTYFQNEAQLDKSGLPSDRFFAERPEGSVSTLKIQRTQQEDSAVYLCASSLTGGYEQYFGPGTRLTVT.